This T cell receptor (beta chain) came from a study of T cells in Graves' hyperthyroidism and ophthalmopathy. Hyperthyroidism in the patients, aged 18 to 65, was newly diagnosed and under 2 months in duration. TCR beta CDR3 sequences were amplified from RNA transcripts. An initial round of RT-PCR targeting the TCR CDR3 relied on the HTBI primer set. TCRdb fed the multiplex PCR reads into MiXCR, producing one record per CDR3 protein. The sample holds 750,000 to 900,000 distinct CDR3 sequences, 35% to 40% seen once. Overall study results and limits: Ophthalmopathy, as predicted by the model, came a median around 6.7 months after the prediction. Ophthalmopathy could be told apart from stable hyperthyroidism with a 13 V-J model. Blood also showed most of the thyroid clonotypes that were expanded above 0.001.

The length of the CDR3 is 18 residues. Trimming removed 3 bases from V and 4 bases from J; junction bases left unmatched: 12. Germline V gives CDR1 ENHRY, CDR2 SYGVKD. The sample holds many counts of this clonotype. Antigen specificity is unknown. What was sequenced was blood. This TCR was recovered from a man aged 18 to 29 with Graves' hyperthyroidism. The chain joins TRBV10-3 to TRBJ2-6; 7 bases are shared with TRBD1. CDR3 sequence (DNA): TGTGCCATCAGTGAAGTTTCCAGCAGGGGGACAGGGGCCAACGTCCTGACTTTC. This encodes CAISEVSSRGTGANVLTF.